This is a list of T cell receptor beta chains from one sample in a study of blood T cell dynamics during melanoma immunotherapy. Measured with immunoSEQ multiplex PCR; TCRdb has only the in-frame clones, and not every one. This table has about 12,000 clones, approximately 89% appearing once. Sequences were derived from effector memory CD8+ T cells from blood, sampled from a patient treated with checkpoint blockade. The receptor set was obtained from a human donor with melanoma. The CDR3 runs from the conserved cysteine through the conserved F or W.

CASRTGNTEAFF	TRBV19	TRBJ1-1
CASGTLGAMNTEAFF	TRBV5-6	TRBJ1-1
CASSEGVLGLAGYEQYF	TRBV2	TRBJ2-7
CASSLAQVAGTYEQYF	TRBV7-8	-
CASSSWTESNQPQHF	TRBV28	TRBJ1-5
CASSFSGANVLTF	TRBV27	TRBJ2-6
CASSVGSGAFNNEQFF	TRBV19	TRBJ2-1
CASSSSFPTGRYTF	TRBV6-5	TRBJ1-2
CASSIWAGVETQYF	TRBV19	TRBJ2-5
CASSWGTGGHQETQYF	TRBV5-8	TRBJ2-5
CASSGSYNSPLHF	TRBV7-3	TRBJ1-6
CASSLGAGVVHEQYF	TRBV19	TRBJ2-7
CASSPRGYTEAFF	TRBV28	TRBJ1-1
CASSSGLAGTDTQYF	TRBV5-1	TRBJ2-3
CASSEIGSNYGYTF	TRBV6-1	TRBJ1-2
CASSEYRTGGLYGYTF	TRBV6-1	TRBJ1-2